The clone carrying this TCR beta chain was recorded a few times. What it binds is not known. The V and J ends lost 5 bases and 5 bases respectively, with 13 bases between them. Per germline, CDR1 SGHNT and CDR2 YENEEA. This CDR3 region has 14 residues. Using constant-segment primers, 5'RACE produced TCR alpha and TCR beta cDNA libraries carrying sample barcodes and UMIs. Via MiXCR, TCRdb re-called the 5' RACE reads, giving one row per CDR3 protein. The table lists under 650,000 distinct CDR3 sequences, roughly 18% of them singletons, with more than 10% in the top ten. The data were obtained in a study of T-cell memory formation after mild COVID-19. Broader study findings: Among contracting clones, CD4+ were mainly CM/EM and CD8+ enriched in EMRA. SARS-CoV-2 specificity was not confirmed for second-wave clones peaking on day 37. Detection of some responders pre-infection suggested pre-existing cross-reactive memory T cells participated.

The source material was PBMCs or a T cell subset sorted from them (not recorded which). The chain has TRBV11-3 and TRBJ2-1; tentatively, D is TRBD1 (6 bases). This receptor was taken from an adult woman who had mild COVID-19 (a few samples of this study predate the infection). Cell type and time point are not known. The CDR3 nucleotides are TGTGCCAGCAGCCGTGGTGGGGGCAACAATGAGCAGTTCTTC. Amino acid sequence: CASSRGGGNNEQFF.